These 20 T cell receptor beta chains were sequenced from one sample in a study of T cell clonotyping in hematopoietic cell transplantation. Time point of the sample: recipient sample about 28 days before transplant, after cytoreduction. Sequencing was performed with immunoSEQ multiplex PCR; in TCRdb, only in-frame clones are kept and a portion is missing. The sample contains about 41,000 clones, about four fifths of which appear only once. Sequencing was performed on peripheral blood mononuclear cells, taken before stem cell transplant. The receptor source for this set is a man aged 55 to 70 with myelodysplastic syndrome. Some clones in this sample may be carry-over from other donors' samples.

The chain has TRBV5-4 and TRBJ2-7, with D perhaps assigned TRBD1 or TRBD2 (5 bases each). CDR3 length equals 12 residues. V was trimmed by 6 bases and J by 3 bases, leaving 10 bases between them. The germline V gene has CDR1 SGHNT and CDR2 YYREEE (reference sequence). CDR3 sequence: CASTRDGYEQYF. CDR3 in DNA: TGTGCCAGCACCAGGGACGGCTACGAGCAGTACTTC.

This chain connects TRBV30 to TRBJ1-1, with 7 positions matching TRBD1. CDR3 length: 13 residues. The ends lost 4 bases at V and 6 bases at J; junction bases unmatched: 8. The germline CDR1 and CDR2 sequences are GTSNPN and SVGIG (reference sequence). This CDR3 reads CAWISDRDAEAFF. For the CDR3, the DNA is TGTGCCTGGATCTCAGACAGGGATGCTGAAGCTTTCTTT.

The gene calls are TRBV19 and TRBJ1-6, with D possibly being TRBD1 (5 bases). Deletions cut 1 base from V and 7 bases from J, with 8 bases between. The V gene's germline CDR1 is LNHDA and CDR2 SQIVND (reference sequence). The CDR3 totals 14 residues. CDR3 region: CASSIAGSNSPLHF. Here the CDR3 DNA reads TGTGCCAGTAGTATAGCAGGGAGCAATTCACCCCTCCACTTT. Based on the CDR3 plus reference TRBV19 and TRBJ1-6, the full variable domain is DGGITQSPKYLFRKEGQNVTLSCEQNLNHDAMYWYRQDPGQGLRLIYYSQIVNDFQKGDIAEGYSVSREKKESFPLTVTSAQKNPTAFYLCASSIAGSNSPLHFGNGTRLTVT.

The CDR3 nucleotides read TGTGCCAGCAGCGTAGGTTCAGCCGGAGCAGATACGCAGTATTTT. This translates into CASSVGSAGADTQYF. V usage is TRBV9 and J usage is TRBJ2-3; D unresolved. CDR1 is SGDLS and CDR2 is YYNGEE in the germline V gene. V was pared by 0 bases and J by 4 bases, with 12 bases between. CDR3 length: 15 amino acids.

The rearrangement joins TRBV20-1 to TRBJ1-1; no clear D gene. From germline, CDR1 is DFQATT and CDR2 SNEGSKA (reference sequence). V lost 2 bases and J 7 bases, leaving 8 bases between the germline ends. There are 11 residues in the CDR3. CDR3 bases: TGCAGTGCTAGACCGCTCCATGAAGCTTTCTTT. This gives the protein CSARPLHEAFF.

The CDR3: CASSQFDRTIGGELFF. The CDR3 DNA is TGTGCCAGCAGCCAATTTGACAGGACCATCGGCGGGGAGCTGTTTTTT. The rearrangement links TRBV14 to TRBJ2-2; perhaps TRBD1 as D (6 bases). The CDR3 length is 16 residues. Germline lookup yields CDR1 SGHDN and CDR2 FVKESK. V lost 2 bases and J lost 7, with 17 bases in between.

This clone was observed once. The chain carries TRBV19 and TRBJ2-5, with TRBD1 matching 7 bases. The germline V gene has CDR1 LNHDA and CDR2 SQIVND (reference sequence). With 5 bases clipped from V and 1 base from J, the junction kept 4 bases outside the gene matches. This CDR3 has 14 amino acids. The CDR3 DNA is TGTGCCAGTAGTGACAGGGCGATCCAAGAGACCCAGTACTTC. Its translation is CASSDRAIQETQYF.

The V and J genes are TRBV9 and TRBJ1-2, with D uncertain. The CDR3 length is 14 residues. The ends were cut back, 0 bases at V and 8 bases at J, with 14 bases in the middle. Looked up from germline, CDR1 is SGDLS and CDR2 is YYNGEE. The CDR3, as DNA: TGTGCCAGCAGCGTAGTAGGCGGGTTTCGGGGCTACACCTTC. Its protein product is CASSVVGGFRGYTF.

The chain employs TRBV7-9 and TRBJ2-7; D gene uncertain. V was clipped by 0 bases and J by 3 bases, with 9 bases between them. Looked up from germline, CDR1 is SEHNR and CDR2 is FQNEAQ (reference sequence). The CDR3 length is 14 residues. CDR3 sequence reads: CASSLAAGFYEQYF. DNA of the CDR3: TGTGCCAGCAGCTTAGCGGCAGGATTCTACGAGCAGTACTTC.

The chain joins TRBV19 to TRBJ2-3, with TRBD1 as a possible D gene (6 bases). V dropped 5 bases and J dropped 4 bases, with 13 bases sitting between them. Germline V CDR1 and CDR2: LNHDA, SQIVND (reference sequence). This CDR3 spans 14 amino acids. This chain's CDR3 is CASSLQGMADTQYF. The CDR3 DNA follows: TGTGCCAGTAGTTTGCAGGGGATGGCAGATACGCAGTATTTT.

The V and J genes are TRBV6-4 and TRBJ2-6; 7 positions match TRBD1. Trimming removed 3 bases from V and 2 bases from J; junction bases left unmatched: 1. The CDR3 is made up of 15 amino acids. Looked up from germline, CDR1 is MRHNA and CDR2 is SNTAGT. The CDR3 spells CASSETGAGANVLTF. In DNA, the CDR3 is TGTGCCAGCAGTGAAACAGGGGCTGGGGCCAACGTCCTGACTTTC.

This chain joins TRBV4-3 and TRBJ1-1, with D perhaps matching TRBD1 (5 bases). The CDR3 has 15 amino acids. The V end was cut by 1 base, the J end by 0 bases, with 9 bases between. Germline V gives CDR1 LGHNA, CDR2 YSLEER. The CDR3 spells CASSQVGRMNTEAFF. Here the CDR3 DNA reads TGCGCCAGCAGCCAAGTGGGGCGGATGAACACTGAAGCTTTCTTT.

The chain employs TRBV5-4 and TRBJ2-7; possible D gene TRBD2, 7 bases. The CDR3 contains 16 residues. The V and J ends lost 4 bases and 3 bases respectively, with 20 bases between them. CDR1 is SGHNT and CDR2 is YYREEE in the germline V gene (reference sequence). The DNA of the CDR3 is TGTGCCAGCAGCCTAGGGAGGGGGGGGCAAAGCTACGAGCAGTACTTC. Encoded protein: CASSLGRGGQSYEQYF.

V gene TRBV6-5 combines with J gene TRBJ1-5, with unresolved D. This CDR3 has 14 amino acids. V gave up 10 bases and J gave up 1 base, with 14 bases separating them. The germline V gene has CDR1 MNHEY and CDR2 SVGAGI. The DNA of the CDR3 is TGTGCCACCTCTTCCCGGGGAAGCAATCAGCCCCAGCATTTT. The encoded protein is CATSSRGSNQPQHF.

The gene calls are TRBV29-1 and TRBJ1-2; D is undetermined. The CDR3 sequence is 13 residues long. Trimming left V 5 bases short and J 2 bases short, with 12 bases between. Germline V gene data show CDR1 as SQVTM and CDR2 as ANQGSEA. CDR3 nucleotides: TGCAGCGTTACCGTGCAGACCAACTATGGCTACACCTTC. This encodes CSVTVQTNYGYTF. The whole variable domain, filled in from reference TRBV29-1 and TRBJ1-2, reads SAVISQKPSRDICQRGTSLTIQCQVDSQVTMMFWYRQQPGQSLTLIATANQGSEATYESGFVIDKFPISRPNLTFSTLTVSNMSPEDSSIYLCSVTVQTNYGYTFGSGTRLTVV.

This clone has only one observation. The genes are TRBV11-1 and TRBJ2-5; 11 nucleotides match TRBD2. Germline CDR1 is SGHAT and CDR2 is FQDESV (reference sequence). Trimming cost V 1 base and J 1 base; bases outside gene matches: 2. The CDR3 is made up of 16 amino acids. The CDR3 is CASSLGLAGRQETQYF. DNA for the CDR3: TGTGCCAGCAGCTTAGGACTAGCGGGACGCCAAGAGACCCAGTACTTC.

This clone has only a few counts. The J gene is TRBJ2-6, the V gene TRBV27, with TRBD1 matching over 7 bases. Germline CDR1 reads MNHEY; CDR2 reads SMNVEV (reference sequence). Losses at the gene ends were 5 bases for V and 0 bases for J; bases not matched to a gene: 10. This CDR3 is 18 amino acids long. The CDR3 is CASSPDDRAYSGANVLTF. The CDR3 DNA is TGTGCCAGCAGTCCAGACGACAGGGCATACTCTGGGGCCAACGTCCTGACTTTC.

V gene TRBV10-3 combines with J gene TRBJ1-2, with TRBD1 matching over 7 bases. CDR1 and CDR2 (germline): ENHRY, SYGVKD. The CDR3 consists of 15 residues. Trimming took 6 bases from V and 3 from J; bases not matched to a gene: 10. This CDR3 is CAISSKRGQDYGYTF. CDR3 nucleotide sequence: TGTGCCATCAGCTCGAAAAGGGGGCAGGACTATGGCTACACCTTC.

The table lists this clone with a few counts. V is TRBV2 and J is TRBJ1-5, with D possibly matching TRBD1 (5 bases). V dropped 0 bases and J dropped 0 bases, with 15 bases sitting between them. CDR1 and CDR2 (germline): SNHLY, FYNNEI. The CDR3 runs 18 residues. The CDR3 loop reads CASSEAPGRGYSNQPQHF. Here the CDR3 DNA reads TGTGCCAGCAGTGAAGCCCCTGGACGGGGCTATAGCAATCAGCCCCAGCATTTT.

The CDR3 loop is CAISRRIEQGGETQYF. Here the CDR3 DNA reads TGTGCCATCAGCCGACGAATAGAACAGGGAGGAGAGACCCAGTACTTC. The rearrangement uses TRBV10-3 and TRBJ2-5; TRBD1 or TRBD2 may be the D gene (6 bases each). Germline CDR1 ENHRY, CDR2 SYGVKD. This CDR3 is 16 amino acids long. Between the trimmed V and J ends, which lost 6 bases and 4 bases, there was a span of 21 bases.